What follows are 4 T cell receptor beta chains derived from one specimen sequenced in a study of shared clonotypes between healthy human individuals. TCRdb keeps only in-frame clones here, not all; method: immunoSEQ multiplex PCR. The table includes over 950,000 clones, 60% to 80% detected once. Material: memory CD4+ T cells from PBMCs. The subset is: CD45RA-negative fraction. These receptors came from a man aged 18 to 29 in good health. Some clones in this sample may be carry-over from other donors' samples.

The chain joins TRBV2 to TRBJ2-2, with TRBD1 matching over 8 bases. The CDR3 spans 14 residues. J lost 5 bases, V lost 7 bases, and 6 bases had no gene match. Germline-derived CDR1 and CDR2 are SNHLY and FYNNEI. The chain's CDR3 is CASMTTGVTGELFF. As DNA, the CDR3 is TGTGCCAGCATGACGACAGGGGTAACCGGGGAGCTGTTTTTT. The complete variable domain, with remaining parts taken from reference TRBV2 and TRBJ2-2, reads EPEVTQTPSHQVTQMGQEVILRCVPISNHLYFYWYRQILGQKVEFLVSFYNNEISEKSEIFDDQFSVERPDGSNFTLKIRSTKLEDSAMYFCASMTTGVTGELFFGEGSRLTVL.

The V and J genes are TRBV7-2 and TRBJ2-2, with TRBD2 matching over 9 bases. This CDR3 is 16 amino acids long. The ends lost 4 bases at V and 7 bases at J; junction bases unmatched: 10. The germline V gene encodes CDR1 SGHTA and CDR2 FQGNSA. The CDR3 DNA reads TGTGCCAGCAGCTCGAGCCTTAGCGGGAGTGTCGGGGAGCTGTTTTTT. It yields the protein CASSSSLSGSVGELFF.

The chain joins TRBV2 to TRBJ1-3; D may be TRBD1 (5 bases). CDR1 and CDR2 (germline): SNHLY, FYNNEI. V lost 6 bases and J 4 bases, leaving 16 bases between the germline ends. The CDR3 runs to 15 residues. The CDR3 reads CASRSEGASGNTIYF. In nucleotides, the CDR3 is TGTGCCAGCAGATCGGAAGGGGCGAGCGGAAACACCATATATTTT.

The V gene is TRBV5-1, the J gene TRBJ1-1; D uncertain. This CDR3 contains 14 residues. V lost 4 bases, J lost 0 bases, and 10 bases lay in between. The germline CDR1 and CDR2 sequences are SGHRS and YFSETQ. The CDR3 nucleotides are TGCGCCAGCAGCCAAGACCGGTTGAACACTGAAGCTTTCTTT. Amino acids: CASSQDRLNTEAFF.